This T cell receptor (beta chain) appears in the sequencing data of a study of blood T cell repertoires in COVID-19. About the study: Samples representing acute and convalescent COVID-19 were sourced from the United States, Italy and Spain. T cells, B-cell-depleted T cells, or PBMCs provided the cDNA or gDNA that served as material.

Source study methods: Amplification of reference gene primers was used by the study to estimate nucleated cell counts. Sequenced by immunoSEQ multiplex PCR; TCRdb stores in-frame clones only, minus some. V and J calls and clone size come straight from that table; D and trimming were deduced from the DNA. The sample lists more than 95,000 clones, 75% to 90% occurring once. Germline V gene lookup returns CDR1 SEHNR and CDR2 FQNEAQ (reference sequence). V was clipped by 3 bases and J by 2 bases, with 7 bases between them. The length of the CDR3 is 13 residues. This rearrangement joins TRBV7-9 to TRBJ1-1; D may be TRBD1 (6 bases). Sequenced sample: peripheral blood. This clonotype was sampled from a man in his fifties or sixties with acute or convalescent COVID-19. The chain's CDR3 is CASSLDSNTEAFF. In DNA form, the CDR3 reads TGTGCCAGCAGCTTGGACAGCAACACTGAAGCTTTCTTT.